This paragraph reports one T cell receptor beta chain. What it binds is not known. This may be a read error, as it is one base from a much larger clone. MiXCR, applied by TCRdb to the reads, yields one record per CDR3 protein. The repertoire holds roughly 180,000 distinct CDR3 sequences, 28% seen once, with roughly 29% in the top ten. This entry belongs to a study of T cell repertoires in cytomegalovirus infection. The overall study: A matching HLA type, together with CMV infection, was signaled by public TCR beta signatures. Study-wide results and limits: Cumulative frequency of public TCR beta families picked out carriers of CMV plus the relevant HLA. HLA-C-restricted, CMV-specific TCR beta clonotypes were dominant ex vivo.

The ends lost 1 base at V and 2 bases at J; junction bases unmatched: 1. Per the germline V gene, CDR1 is SGHAT and CDR2 is FQNNGV. The CDR3 is made up of 15 amino acids. This chain links TRBV11-2 with TRBJ2-2; the match to TRBD1 covers 7 bases. The sequenced sample consisted of PBMCs. This sequence was found in a human donor in good health (CMV status not recorded). Some clones in this sample may be carry-over from other donors' samples. CDR3 residues: CASSLGDRNTGELFF. The CDR3 DNA reads TGTGCCAGCAGCTTAGGGGACAGAAACACCGGGGAGCTGTTTTTT.